A single sample gave rise to the 7 T cell receptor beta chains below, sequenced in a study of T cell repertoires and HLA-DP antigens. Data came from immunoSEQ multiplex PCR; TCRdb stores just in-frame clones and leaves some out. The repertoire consists of over 60,000 clones, with about four fifths occurring once and the leading ten covering 1.6%. These receptors' targets are unknown. Sequenced: CD4+ T cells from PBMCs. These receptors all come from a man aged 60 to 75 in good health and CMV-seronegative.

This clone was found many times. The chain is built from TRBV15 and TRBJ1-1; no reliable D call. Germline lookup yields CDR1 LNHNV and CDR2 YYDKDF (reference sequence). Deletions cut 3 bases from V and 0 bases from J, with 2 bases between. The CDR3 is 12 amino acids. Here the CDR3 DNA reads TGTGCCACCAGCAGGGTGAACACTGAAGCTTTCTTT. Translated: CATSRVNTEAFF.

In its sample, this clone was seen once. The same CDR3 arises from other DNA sequences in this sample as well. The chain combines TRBV5-1 with TRBJ1-1; 7 bases map to TRBD1. Germline CDR1 reads SGHRS; CDR2 reads YFSETQ. Trimming at V came to 1 base and at J to 5 bases, leaving 5 bases not matched to a gene. The CDR3 loop spans 14 amino acids. CDR3 DNA: TGCGCCAGCAGCTTGCAGACAGGGAATACTGAAGCTTTCTTT. Encoded protein: CASSLQTGNTEAFF. Full variable domain (rest looked up from reference TRBV5-1 and TRBJ1-1): KAGVTQTPRYLIKTRGQQVTLSCSPISGHRSVSWYQQTPGQGLQFLFEYFSETQRNKGNFPGRFSGRQFSNSRSEMNVSTLELGDSALYLCASSLQTGNTEAFFGQGTRLTVV.

This rearrangement joins TRBV7-3 to TRBJ2-5; 7 positions agree with TRBD1. The J segment lost 5 bases and the V segment lost 2 bases, leaving 2 bases of the junction unmatched. CDR1 is SGHTA, CDR2 FQGTGA, per germline. The length of the CDR3 is 13 residues. The CDR3 loop reads CASSLSRGETQYF. As DNA, the CDR3 is TGTGCCAGCAGCTTATCCAGGGGGGAGACCCAGTACTTC.

The V call is TRBV29-1, the J call TRBJ2-5; D may correspond to TRBD1 or TRBD2 (6 bases each). There are 12 residues in the CDR3. Trimming took off 8 bases at V and 5 bases at J, with 15 bases between the two ends. From germline, CDR1 is SQVTM and CDR2 ANQGSEA. In nucleotides, the CDR3 is TGCAGCCTTGTCGGGGGCGCGGAGACCCAGTACTTC. This encodes CSLVGGAETQYF.

The V and J genes are TRBV6-4 and TRBJ2-7; D remains ambiguous. This CDR3 has 10 residues. Germline loops: CDR1 MRHNA, CDR2 SNTAGT. The CDR3 DNA sequence: TGTACCCCAATCCCCTACGAGCAGTACGTC. Protein sequence: CTPIPYEQYV.

This clone was seen a few times. This sequence joins TRBV30 and TRBJ1-6; D not resolved. V was clipped by 2 bases and J by 10 bases, with 15 bases between them. Germline V lookup: CDR1 GTSNPN, CDR2 SVGIG (reference sequence). The CDR3 sequence is 14 residues long. CDR3 DNA sequence: TGTGCCTGGAGTCGGACCCGGCTGGAGTCACCCCTCCACTTT. Residues: CAWSRTRLESPLHF.

Comments on this clone: The DNA is left out, because the CDR3 cannot be placed on it with certainty; the CDR3 is given as TCRdb lists it. The V call is TRBV10-1, the J call TRBJ2-1. The CDR3 length equals 20 residues, ends included. Germline V gene sequence: CDR1 WNHNN, CDR2 SYGVQD (reference sequence). The CDR3 loop is CASSTSPTYTEMGIYNEQFF.